This T cell receptor (beta chain) stems from a study of T cell clonality in common variable immunodeficiency. Study-level results: Reportedly, TCR beta sequences from common variable immunodeficiency showed fewer deletions and N-nucleotide insertions.

This clone has a count of ten or more. The target antigen is unknown. The CDR3 end is not reached by the read, which stops 3 residues before it; the germline J gene fills it in. TCRdb keeps only in-frame clones here, not all; method: immunoSEQ multiplex PCR. This sample comprises some 50,000 clones, none seen once only. Blood samples were heparinized, about 4.5 to 9 ml per donor. The germline V gene encodes CDR1 DFQATT and CDR2 SNEGSKA (reference sequence). With 3 bases clipped from V and 4 bases from J, the junction kept 5 bases outside the gene matches. This CDR3 comprises 13 residues. The sample was peripheral blood mononuclear cells. The chain employs TRBV20-1 and TRBJ1-1; 7 bases fit TRBD1. This sequence was found in a person between 18 and 75 years old in good health. The CDR3 protein is CSARGYRGTEAFF. The DNA read from the CDR3 is TGCAGTGCTAGGGGTTACAGGGGCACTGAA.